This T cell receptor beta chain was identified in a study of cytomegalovirus exposure and HLA in healthy donors. Study as a whole: Earlier work reported 117 million unique TCR beta sequences from about 180 million T cells.

Findings and limits, study-wide: By a later analysis, the bulk of CMV-associated TCR beta chains appeared HLA-restricted.

Trimming pared 1 base from V and 4 bases from J, leaving 13 bases between. Germline CDR1 MNHEY, CDR2 SVGAGI. The CDR3 spans 16 residues. PCR employed 60 Vbeta and 13 Jbeta primers. The data were produced by immunoSEQ multiplex PCR, yet TCRdb's version contains in-frame clones alone and is incomplete. The data show roughly 190,000 clones, approximately 84% seen once. A note on this clone: Its antigen is undetermined.

The receptor comes from a woman aged 45-65 years in good health and CMV-seropositive. The genes are TRBV6-5 and TRBJ2-2; D might be TRBD1 (6 bases). Sequenced material: PBMCs. Written as DNA, the CDR3 is TGTGCCAGCAGTTACTTTTGGGGGCAGAGCACCGGGGAGCTGTTTTTT. This translates into CASSYFWGQSTGELFF.